Shown below are 8 T cell receptor beta chains from a single sample sequenced in a study of blood T cell repertoires in COVID-19. Sequencing was performed with immunoSEQ multiplex PCR; in TCRdb, only in-frame clones are kept and a portion is missing. Of a few hundred thousand clones in the sample, 85% to 90% were seen once. Material: peripheral blood. These receptors all come from a woman aged 45-60 years with COVID-19, enrolled during active disease.

The J gene is TRBJ2-3, the V gene TRBV6-2 or TRBV6-3; 9 bases fit TRBD2. The V gene's germline CDR1 is MNHEY and CDR2 SVGEGT. The trim removed 2 bases at V and 6 bases at J, leaving 9 bases unmatched. The CDR3 is 16 residues long. The chain's CDR3 is CASSYVGGRAADTQYF. DNA for the CDR3: TGTGCCAGCAGTTACGTTGGCGGGAGGGCCGCTGATACGCAGTATTTT.

The chain uses TRBV7-2 and TRBJ2-5; TRBD1 matches 7 bases. The CDR3 extends over 15 amino acids. Germline loops: CDR1 SGHTA, CDR2 FQGNSA. V shed 5 bases, J shed 5 bases, and the junction held 11 bases outside the gene matches. The CDR3 here is CASSRGQTLGETQYF. DNA of the CDR3: TGTGCCAGCAGCCGGGGACAGACCCTAGGGGAGACCCAGTACTTC.

This chain joins TRBV19 and TRBJ2-7; tentative D call: TRBD1 (6 bases). The V end lost 5 bases, the J end lost 5 bases, and 19 bases lay between the germline ends. There are 15 residues in the CDR3. Germline assignment: CDR1 LNHDA and CDR2 SQIVND (reference sequence). The CDR3 nucleotides are TGTGCCAGTAGTTGGTCAGGGGCGCTCCCGGACGAGCAGTACTTC. This translates into CASSWSGALPDEQYF.

In DNA, the CDR3 is TGCGCCAGACGTCACGGGAGGGGTAGCGGGAGGACAGATACGCAGTATTTT. Protein sequence: CARRHGRGSGRTDTQYF. This chain connects TRBV5-1 to TRBJ2-3; TRBD2 agrees at 10 bases. CDR3 length: 17 residues. J was trimmed by 3 bases and V by 8 bases; bases with no gene match: 15. Germline loops: CDR1 SGHRS, CDR2 YFSETQ.

The rearrangement joins TRBV29-1 to TRBJ2-2; 7 nucleotides line up with TRBD2. Per the germline V gene, CDR1 is SQVTM and CDR2 is ANQGSEA. V shed 2 bases and J 0 bases; nucleotides not matched to a gene: 12. The CDR3 is 18 residues long. The CDR3, as DNA: TGCAGCGTTGAATGGGCTAGCGGACAATTCGCGAACACCGGGGAGCTGTTTTTT. Residues: CSVEWASGQFANTGELFF.

Worth noting for this clone: The sample holds other DNA sequences that translate to the same CDR3. The V gene is TRBV29-1, the J gene TRBJ1-1, with 9 bases matching TRBD1. V was pared by 6 bases and J by 8 bases, with 7 bases of the junction left unmatched. The germline V gene encodes CDR1 SQVTM and CDR2 ANQGSEA. CDR3 length equals 12 residues. The CDR3 protein is CSVGGQGSEAFF. CDR3 DNA: TGCAGCGTCGGGGGACAGGGAAGCGAAGCTTTCTTT.

V is TRBV4-3 and J is TRBJ2-7; 9 positions match TRBD2. The CDR3 length is 16 residues. Germline loops: CDR1 LGHNA, CDR2 YSLEER. The V and J ends lost 0 bases and 3 bases, in that order; junction bases with no gene match: 6. CDR3 sequence reads: CASSQDRAGGNYEQYF. Here the CDR3 DNA reads TGCGCCAGCAGCCAAGATCGGGCGGGAGGGAACTACGAGCAGTACTTC.

V usage is TRBV24-1 and J usage is TRBJ2-1, with TRBD1 matching over 8 bases. Germline V gene lookup returns CDR1 KGHDR and CDR2 SFDVKD. The CDR3 totals 15 residues. The V and J ends lost 7 bases and 2 bases, in that order; junction bases with no gene match: 6. The CDR3 here is CATSLGQGPYNEQFF. The CDR3 DNA sequence: TGTGCCACCAGCCTTGGACAGGGCCCCTACAATGAGCAGTTCTTC.